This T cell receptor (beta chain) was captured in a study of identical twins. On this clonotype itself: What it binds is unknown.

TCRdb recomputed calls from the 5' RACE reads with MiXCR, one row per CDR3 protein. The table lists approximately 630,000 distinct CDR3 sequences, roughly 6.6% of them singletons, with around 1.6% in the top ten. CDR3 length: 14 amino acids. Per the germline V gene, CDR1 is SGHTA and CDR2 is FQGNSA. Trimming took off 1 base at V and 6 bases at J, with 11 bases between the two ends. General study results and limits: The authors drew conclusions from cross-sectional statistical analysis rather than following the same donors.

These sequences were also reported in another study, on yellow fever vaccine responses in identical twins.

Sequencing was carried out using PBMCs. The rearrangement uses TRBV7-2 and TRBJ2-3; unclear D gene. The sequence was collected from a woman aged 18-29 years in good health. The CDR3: CASSLVLIMDTQYF. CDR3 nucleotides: TGTGCCAGCAGCTTAGTACTAATTATGGATACGCAGTATTTT.